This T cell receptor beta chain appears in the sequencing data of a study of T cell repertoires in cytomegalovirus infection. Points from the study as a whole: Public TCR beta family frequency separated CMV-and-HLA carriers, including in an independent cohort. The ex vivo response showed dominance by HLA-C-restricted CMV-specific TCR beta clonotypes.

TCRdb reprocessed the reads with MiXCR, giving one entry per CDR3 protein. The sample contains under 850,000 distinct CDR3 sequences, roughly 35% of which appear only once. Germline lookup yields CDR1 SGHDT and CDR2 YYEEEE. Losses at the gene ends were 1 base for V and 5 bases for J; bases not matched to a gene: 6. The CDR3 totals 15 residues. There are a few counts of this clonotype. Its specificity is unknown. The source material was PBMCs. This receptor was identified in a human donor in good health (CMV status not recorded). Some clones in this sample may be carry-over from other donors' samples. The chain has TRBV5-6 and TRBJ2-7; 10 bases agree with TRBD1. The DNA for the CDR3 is TGTGCCAGCAGCTTGATATCCGGGACAGGGGACGAGCAGTACTTC. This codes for CASSLISGTGDEQYF.